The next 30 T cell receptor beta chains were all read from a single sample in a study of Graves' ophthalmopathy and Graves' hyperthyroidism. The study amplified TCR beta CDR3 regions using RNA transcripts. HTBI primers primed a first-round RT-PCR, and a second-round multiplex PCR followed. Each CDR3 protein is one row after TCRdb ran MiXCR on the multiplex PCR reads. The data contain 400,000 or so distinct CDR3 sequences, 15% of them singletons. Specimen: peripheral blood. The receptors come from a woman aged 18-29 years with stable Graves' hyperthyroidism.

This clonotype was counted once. CDR3 in DNA: TGTGCCAGCAGTTTGACGACGCCGGCCGGGGTTGGCTACACCTTC. As protein: CASSLTTPAGVGYTF. V gene TRBV28 combines with J gene TRBJ1-2; D gene ambiguous. From germline, CDR1 is MDHEN and CDR2 SYDVKM. Deletions cut 3 bases from V and 7 bases from J, with 18 bases between. This CDR3 contains 15 residues.

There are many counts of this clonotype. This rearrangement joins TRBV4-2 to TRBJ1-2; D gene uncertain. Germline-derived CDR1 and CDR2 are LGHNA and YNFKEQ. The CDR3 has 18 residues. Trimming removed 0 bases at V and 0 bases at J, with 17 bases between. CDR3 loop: CASSQDQPLTPANYGYTF. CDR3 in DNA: TGTGCCAGCAGCCAAGATCAACCCCTCACCCCGGCTAACTATGGCTACACCTTC.

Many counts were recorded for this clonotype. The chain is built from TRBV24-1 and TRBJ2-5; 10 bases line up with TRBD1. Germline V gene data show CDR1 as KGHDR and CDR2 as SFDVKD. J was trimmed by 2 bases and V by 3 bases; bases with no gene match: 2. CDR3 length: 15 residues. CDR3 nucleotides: TGTGCCACCAGTGATCGGGGACAGGGGCAAGAGACCCAGTACTTC. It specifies CATSDRGQGQETQYF.

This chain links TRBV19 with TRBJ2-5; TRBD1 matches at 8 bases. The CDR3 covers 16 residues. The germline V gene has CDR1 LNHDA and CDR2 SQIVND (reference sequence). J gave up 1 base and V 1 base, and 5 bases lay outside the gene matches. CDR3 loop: CASSIGDTGGQETQYF. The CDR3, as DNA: TGTGCCAGTAGTATAGGTGACACAGGGGGCCAAGAGACCCAGTACTTC.

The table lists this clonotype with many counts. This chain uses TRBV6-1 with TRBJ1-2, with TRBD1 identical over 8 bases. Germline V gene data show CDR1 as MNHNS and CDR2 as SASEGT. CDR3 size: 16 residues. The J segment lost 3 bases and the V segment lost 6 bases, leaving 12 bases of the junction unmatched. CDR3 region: CASSFYGQGVDYGYTF. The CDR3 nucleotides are TGTGCCAGCAGCTTCTACGGACAGGGAGTTGACTATGGCTACACCTTC.

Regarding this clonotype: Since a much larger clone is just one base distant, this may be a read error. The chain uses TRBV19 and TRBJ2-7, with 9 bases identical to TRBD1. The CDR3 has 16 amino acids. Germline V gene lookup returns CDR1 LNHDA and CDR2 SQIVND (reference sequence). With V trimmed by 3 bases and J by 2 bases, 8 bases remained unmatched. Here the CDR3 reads CASSMTTGGRAYEQYF. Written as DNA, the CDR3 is TGTGCCAGTAGTATGACGACAGGGGGTAGGGCCTACGAGCAGTACTTC.

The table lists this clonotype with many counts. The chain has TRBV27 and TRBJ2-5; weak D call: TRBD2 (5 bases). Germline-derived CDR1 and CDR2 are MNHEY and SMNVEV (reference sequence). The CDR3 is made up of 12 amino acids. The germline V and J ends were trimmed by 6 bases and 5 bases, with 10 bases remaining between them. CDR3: CASSNGVETQYF. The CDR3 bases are TGTGCCAGCAGCAACGGGGTCGAGACCCAGTACTTC.

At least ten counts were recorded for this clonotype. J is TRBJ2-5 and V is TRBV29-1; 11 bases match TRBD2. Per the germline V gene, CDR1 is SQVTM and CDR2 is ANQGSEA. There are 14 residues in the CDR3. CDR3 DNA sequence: TGCCTCGCCGACCAACTAGCGGGGGAAGAGACCCAGTACTTC. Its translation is CLADQLAGEETQYF.

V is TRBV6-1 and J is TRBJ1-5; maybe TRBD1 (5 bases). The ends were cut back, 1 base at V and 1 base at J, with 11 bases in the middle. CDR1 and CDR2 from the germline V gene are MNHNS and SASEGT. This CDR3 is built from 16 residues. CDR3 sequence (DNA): TGTGCCAGCAGTGAAGGACAGTTCCTGAGCAATCAGCCCCAGCATTTT. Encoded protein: CASSEGQFLSNQPQHF.

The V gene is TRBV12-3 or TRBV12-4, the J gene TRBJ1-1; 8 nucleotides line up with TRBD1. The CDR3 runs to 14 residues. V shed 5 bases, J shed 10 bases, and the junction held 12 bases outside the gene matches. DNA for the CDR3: TGTGCCAGCAGTCTGGCCCTGACAGGGGCGGGAGCTTTCTTT. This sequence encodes CASSLALTGAGAFF.

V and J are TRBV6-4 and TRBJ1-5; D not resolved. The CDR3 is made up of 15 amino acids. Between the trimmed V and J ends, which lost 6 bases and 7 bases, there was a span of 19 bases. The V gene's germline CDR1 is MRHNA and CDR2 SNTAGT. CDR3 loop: CASSPDPTADQPQHF. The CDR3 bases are TGTGCCAGCAGCCCCGACCCCACAGCAGACCAGCCCCAGCATTTT.

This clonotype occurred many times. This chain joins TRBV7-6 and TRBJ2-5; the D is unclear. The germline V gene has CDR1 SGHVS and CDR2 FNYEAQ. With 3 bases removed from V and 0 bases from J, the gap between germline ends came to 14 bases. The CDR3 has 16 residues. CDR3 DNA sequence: TGTGCCAGCAGCTTTGTGGGTTGGACGCACCAAGAGACCCAGTACTTC. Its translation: CASSFVGWTHQETQYF.

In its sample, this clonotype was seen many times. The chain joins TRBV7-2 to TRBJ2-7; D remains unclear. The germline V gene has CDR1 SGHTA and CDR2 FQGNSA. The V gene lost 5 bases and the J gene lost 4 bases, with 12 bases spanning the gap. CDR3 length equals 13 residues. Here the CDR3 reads CASSPRRLYEQYF. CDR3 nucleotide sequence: TGTGCCAGCAGCCCGCGACGCCTATACGAGCAGTACTTC.

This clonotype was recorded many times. The CDR3 region has the DNA TGTGCCAGCAGTGAAGGTGGCCGGCAGAGCTCCTATAATTCACCCCTCCACTTT. It encodes CASSEGGRQSSYNSPLHF. The gene calls are TRBV25-1 and TRBJ1-6; the D is unclear. CDR1 is MGHDK and CDR2 is SYGVNS in the germline V gene. CDR3 length: 18 residues. V lost 2 bases and J 0 bases, leaving 14 bases between the germline ends.

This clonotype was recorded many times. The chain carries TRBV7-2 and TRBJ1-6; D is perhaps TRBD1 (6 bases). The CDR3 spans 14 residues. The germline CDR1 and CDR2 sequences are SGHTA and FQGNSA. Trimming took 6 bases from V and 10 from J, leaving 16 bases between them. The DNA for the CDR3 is TGTGCCAGCAGATATGGCCCAAGGGGGTCACCCCTCCACTTT. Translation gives CASRYGPRGSPLHF. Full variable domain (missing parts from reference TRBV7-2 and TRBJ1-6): GAGVSQSPSNKVTEKGKDVELRCDPISGHTALYWYRQSLGQGLEFLIYFQGNSAPDKSGLPSDRFSAERTGGSVSTLTIQRTQQEDSAVYLCASRYGPRGSPLHFGNGTRLTVT.

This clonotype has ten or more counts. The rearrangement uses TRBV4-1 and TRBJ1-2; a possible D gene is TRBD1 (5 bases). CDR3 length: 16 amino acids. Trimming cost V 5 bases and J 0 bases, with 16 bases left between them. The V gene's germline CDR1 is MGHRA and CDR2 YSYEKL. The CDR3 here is CASSGGTLGANYGYTF. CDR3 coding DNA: TGCGCCAGCAGCGGAGGGACCCTGGGCGCTAACTATGGCTACACCTTC.

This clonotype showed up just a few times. The CDR3 DNA follows: TGTGCCAGCAGCTTAGATCTCGGGGAAGGCTACACCTTC. This translates into CASSLDLGEGYTF. The rearrangement links TRBV11-2 to TRBJ1-2; D call uncertain. Germline V gene lookup returns CDR1 SGHAT and CDR2 FQNNGV. V was pared by 0 bases and J by 8 bases, with 10 bases between. The CDR3 consists of 13 residues.

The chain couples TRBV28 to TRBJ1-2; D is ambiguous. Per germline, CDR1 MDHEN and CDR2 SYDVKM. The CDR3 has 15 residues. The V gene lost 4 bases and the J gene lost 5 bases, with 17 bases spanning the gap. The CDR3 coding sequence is TGTGCCAGCAGTTCACCAGGTTCACCACTTTATGGCTACACCTTC. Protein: CASSSPGSPLYGYTF.

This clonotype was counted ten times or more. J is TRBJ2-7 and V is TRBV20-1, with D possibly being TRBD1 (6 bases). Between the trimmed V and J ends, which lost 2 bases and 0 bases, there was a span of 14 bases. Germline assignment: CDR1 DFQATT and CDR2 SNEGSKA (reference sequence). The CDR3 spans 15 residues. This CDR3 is CSARNGTPNSYEQYF. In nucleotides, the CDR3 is TGCAGTGCTAGAAACGGGACACCTAACTCCTACGAGCAGTACTTC.

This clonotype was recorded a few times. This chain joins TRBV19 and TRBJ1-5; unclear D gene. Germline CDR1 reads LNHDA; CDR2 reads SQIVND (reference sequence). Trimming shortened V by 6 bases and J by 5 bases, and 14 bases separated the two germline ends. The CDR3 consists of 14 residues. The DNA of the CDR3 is TGTGCCAGTAGCCTAGCGACCGGGTATCAGCCCCAGCATTTT. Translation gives CASSLATGYQPQHF.

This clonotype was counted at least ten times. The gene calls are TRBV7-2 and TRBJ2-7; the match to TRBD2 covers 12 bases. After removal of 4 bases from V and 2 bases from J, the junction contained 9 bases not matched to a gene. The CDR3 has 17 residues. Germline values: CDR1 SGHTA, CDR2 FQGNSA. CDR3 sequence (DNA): TGTGCCAGCAGCTCGACTAGCGGGGGCGCCCAAACCTACGAGCAGTACTTC. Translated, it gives CASSSTSGGAQTYEQYF.

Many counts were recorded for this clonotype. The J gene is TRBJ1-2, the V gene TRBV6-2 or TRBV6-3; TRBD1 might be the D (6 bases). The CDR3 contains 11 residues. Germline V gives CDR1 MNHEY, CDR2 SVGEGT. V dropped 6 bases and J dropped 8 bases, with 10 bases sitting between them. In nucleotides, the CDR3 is TGTGCCAGCAGGTCAGGGGAAGGCTACACCTTC. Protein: CASRSGEGYTF.

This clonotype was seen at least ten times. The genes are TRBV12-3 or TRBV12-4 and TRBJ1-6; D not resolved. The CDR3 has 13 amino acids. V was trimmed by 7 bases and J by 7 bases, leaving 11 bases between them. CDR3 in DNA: TGTGCCAGCAAGATGGCGGGGAATTCACCCCTCCACTTT. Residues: CASKMAGNSPLHF.

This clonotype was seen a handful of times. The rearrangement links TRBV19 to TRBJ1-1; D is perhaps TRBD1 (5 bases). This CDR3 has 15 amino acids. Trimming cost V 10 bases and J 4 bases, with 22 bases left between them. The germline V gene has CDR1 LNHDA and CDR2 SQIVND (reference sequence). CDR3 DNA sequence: TGTGCCACCTATACGTTCGGACACCAAATCACTGAAGCTTTCTTT. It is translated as CATYTFGHQITEAFF.

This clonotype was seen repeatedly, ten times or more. The CDR3 region is CASSHGTGGYGYTF. The CDR3, as DNA: TGTGCCAGCAGTCACGGGACAGGTGGCTATGGCTACACCTTC. This chain uses TRBV2 with TRBJ1-2; 8 bases agree with TRBD1. The trim removed 5 bases at V and 4 bases at J, leaving 6 bases unmatched. The germline V gene has CDR1 SNHLY and CDR2 FYNNEI. CDR3 size: 14 residues.

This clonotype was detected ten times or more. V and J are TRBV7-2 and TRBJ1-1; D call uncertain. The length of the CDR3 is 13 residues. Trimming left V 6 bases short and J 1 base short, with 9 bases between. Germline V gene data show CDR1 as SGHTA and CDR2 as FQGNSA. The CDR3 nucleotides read TGTGCCAGCAGAAGAACCAGGAACACTGAAGCTTTCTTT. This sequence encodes CASRRTRNTEAFF.

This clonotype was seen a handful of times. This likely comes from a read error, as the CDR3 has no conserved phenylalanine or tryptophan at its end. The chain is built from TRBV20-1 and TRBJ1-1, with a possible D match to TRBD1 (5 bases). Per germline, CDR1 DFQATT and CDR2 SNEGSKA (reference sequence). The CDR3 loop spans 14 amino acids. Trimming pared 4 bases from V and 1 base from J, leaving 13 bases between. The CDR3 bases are TGCAGTGCTACTCTCACAGGTGCGAACACTGAAGCTTTCCTT. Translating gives CSATLTGANTEAFL.

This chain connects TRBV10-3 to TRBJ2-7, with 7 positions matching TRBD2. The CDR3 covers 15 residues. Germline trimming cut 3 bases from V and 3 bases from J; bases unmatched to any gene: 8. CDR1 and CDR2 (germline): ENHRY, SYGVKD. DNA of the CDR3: TGTGCCATCAGTGAAGGGAGGGGTATTGACTACGAGCAGTACTTC. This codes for CAISEGRGIDYEQYF.

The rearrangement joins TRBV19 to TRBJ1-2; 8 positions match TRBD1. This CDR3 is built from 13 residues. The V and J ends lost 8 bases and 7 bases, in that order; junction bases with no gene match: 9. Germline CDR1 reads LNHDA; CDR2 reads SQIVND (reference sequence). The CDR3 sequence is CASEGQGGGGYTF. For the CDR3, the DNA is TGTGCCAGTGAAGGACAGGGTGGAGGTGGCTACACCTTC.

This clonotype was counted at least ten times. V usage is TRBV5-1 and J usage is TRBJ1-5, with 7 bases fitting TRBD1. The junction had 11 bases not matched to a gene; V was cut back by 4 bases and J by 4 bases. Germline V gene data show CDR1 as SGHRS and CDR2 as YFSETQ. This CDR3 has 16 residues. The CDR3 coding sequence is TGCGCCAGCAGCGAGGCAGGGGGTTTTAGTAATCAGCCCCAGCATTTT. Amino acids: CASSEAGGFSNQPQHF.